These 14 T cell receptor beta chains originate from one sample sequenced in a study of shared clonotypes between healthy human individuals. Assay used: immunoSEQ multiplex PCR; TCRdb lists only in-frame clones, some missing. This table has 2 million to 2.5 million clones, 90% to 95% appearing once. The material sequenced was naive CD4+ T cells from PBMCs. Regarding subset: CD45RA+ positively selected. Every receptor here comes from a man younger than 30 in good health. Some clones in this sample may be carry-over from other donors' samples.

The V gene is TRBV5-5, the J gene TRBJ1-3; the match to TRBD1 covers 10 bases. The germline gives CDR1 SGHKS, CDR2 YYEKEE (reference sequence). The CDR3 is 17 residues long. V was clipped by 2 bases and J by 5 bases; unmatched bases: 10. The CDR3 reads CASSFYTPGQGRNTIYF. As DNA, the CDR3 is TGTGCCAGCAGCTTTTACACGCCGGGACAGGGGCGAAACACCATATATTTT.

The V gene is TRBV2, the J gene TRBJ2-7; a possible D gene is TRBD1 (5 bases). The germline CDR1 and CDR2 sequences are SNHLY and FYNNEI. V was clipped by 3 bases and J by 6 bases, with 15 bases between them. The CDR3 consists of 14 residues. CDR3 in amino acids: CASSEGRTLPEQYF. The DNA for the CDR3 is TGTGCCAGCAGTGAGGGGCGGACGCTGCCCGAGCAGTACTTC.

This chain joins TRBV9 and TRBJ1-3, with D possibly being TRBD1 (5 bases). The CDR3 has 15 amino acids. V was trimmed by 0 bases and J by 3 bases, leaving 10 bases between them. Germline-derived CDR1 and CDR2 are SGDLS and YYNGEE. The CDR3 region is CASSVEQEYGNTIYF. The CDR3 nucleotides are TGTGCCAGCAGCGTAGAACAGGAGTATGGAAACACCATATATTTT.

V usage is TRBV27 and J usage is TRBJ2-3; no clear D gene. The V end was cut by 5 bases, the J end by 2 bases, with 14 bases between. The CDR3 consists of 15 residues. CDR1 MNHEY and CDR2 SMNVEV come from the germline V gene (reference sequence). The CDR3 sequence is CASSRSAFYTDTQYF. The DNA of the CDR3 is TGTGCCAGCAGTCGGTCTGCTTTTTACACAGATACGCAGTATTTT.

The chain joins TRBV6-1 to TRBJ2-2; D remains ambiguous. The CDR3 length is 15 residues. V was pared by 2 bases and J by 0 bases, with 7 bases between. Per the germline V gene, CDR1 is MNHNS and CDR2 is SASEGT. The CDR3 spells CASSERAPNTGELFF. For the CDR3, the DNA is TGTGCCAGCAGTGAAAGAGCCCCGAACACCGGGGAGCTGTTTTTT.

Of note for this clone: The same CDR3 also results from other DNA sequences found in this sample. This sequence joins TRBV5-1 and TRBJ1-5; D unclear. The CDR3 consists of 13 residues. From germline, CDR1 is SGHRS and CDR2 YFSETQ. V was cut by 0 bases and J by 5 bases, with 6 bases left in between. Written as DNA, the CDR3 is TGCGCCAGCAGCTTGGCCGCCGATCAGCCCCAGCATTTT. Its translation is CASSLAADQPQHF. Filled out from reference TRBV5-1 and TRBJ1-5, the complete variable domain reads KAGVTQTPRYLIKTRGQQVTLSCSPISGHRSVSWYQQTPGQGLQFLFEYFSETQRNKGNFPGRFSGRQFSNSRSEMNVSTLELGDSALYLCASSLAADQPQHFGDGTRLSIL.

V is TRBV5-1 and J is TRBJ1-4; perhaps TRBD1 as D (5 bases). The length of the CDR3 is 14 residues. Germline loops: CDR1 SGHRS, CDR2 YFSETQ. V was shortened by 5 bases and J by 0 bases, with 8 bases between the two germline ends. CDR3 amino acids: CASRDTSTNEKLFF. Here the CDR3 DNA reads TGCGCCAGCAGGGACACTTCAACTAATGAAAAACTGTTTTTT.

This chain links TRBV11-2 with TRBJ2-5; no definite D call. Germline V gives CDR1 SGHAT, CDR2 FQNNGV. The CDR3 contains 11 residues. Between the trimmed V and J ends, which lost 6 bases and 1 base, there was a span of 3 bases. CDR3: CASRLQETQYF. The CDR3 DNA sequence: TGTGCCAGCAGACTCCAAGAGACCCAGTACTTC.

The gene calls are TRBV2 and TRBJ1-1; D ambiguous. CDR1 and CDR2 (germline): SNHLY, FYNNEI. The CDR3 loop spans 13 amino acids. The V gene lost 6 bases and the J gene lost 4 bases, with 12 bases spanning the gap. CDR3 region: CASRPRGATEAFF. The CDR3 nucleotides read TGTGCCAGCAGGCCCCGGGGAGCCACTGAAGCTTTCTTT.

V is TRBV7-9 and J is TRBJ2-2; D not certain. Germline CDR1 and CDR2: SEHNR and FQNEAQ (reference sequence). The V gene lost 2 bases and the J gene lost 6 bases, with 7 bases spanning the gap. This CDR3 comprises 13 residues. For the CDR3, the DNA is TGTGCCAGCAGCTTAAGGGTACCCGGGGAGCTGTTTTTT. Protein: CASSLRVPGELFF.

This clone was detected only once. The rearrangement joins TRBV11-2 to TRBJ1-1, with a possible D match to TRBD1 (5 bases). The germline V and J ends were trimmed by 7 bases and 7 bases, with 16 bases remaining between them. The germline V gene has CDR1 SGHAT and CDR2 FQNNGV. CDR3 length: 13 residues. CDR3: CASTPYGGDEAFF. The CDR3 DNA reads TGTGCCAGCACCCCTTACGGGGGGGATGAAGCTTTCTTT.

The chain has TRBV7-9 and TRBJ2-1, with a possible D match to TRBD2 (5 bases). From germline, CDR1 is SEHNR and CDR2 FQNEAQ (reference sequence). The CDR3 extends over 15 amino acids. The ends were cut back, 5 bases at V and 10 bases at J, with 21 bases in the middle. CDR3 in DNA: TGTGCCAGCAGCCTTAGACTTGGGATGGAGGCGGAGCAGTTCTTC. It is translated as CASSLRLGMEAEQFF.

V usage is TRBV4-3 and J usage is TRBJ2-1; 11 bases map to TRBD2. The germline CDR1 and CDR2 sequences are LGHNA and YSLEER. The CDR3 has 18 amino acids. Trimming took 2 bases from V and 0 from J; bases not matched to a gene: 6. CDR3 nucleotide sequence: TGCGCCAGCAGCCAATCCGGGACTAGCGGCCGCTCCTACAATGAGCAGTTCTTC. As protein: CASSQSGTSGRSYNEQFF.

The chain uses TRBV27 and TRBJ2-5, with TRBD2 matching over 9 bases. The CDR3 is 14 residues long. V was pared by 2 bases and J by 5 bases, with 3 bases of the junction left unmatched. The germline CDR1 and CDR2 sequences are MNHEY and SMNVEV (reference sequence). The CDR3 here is CASSLSGRSETQYF. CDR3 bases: TGTGCCAGCAGTTTAAGCGGGAGGAGCGAGACCCAGTACTTC.